Shown below are 24 T cell receptor beta chains from a single sample sequenced in a study of human T cells and chemical hapten exposure. TCRdb independently ran MiXCR on the RACE reads; one entry per CDR3 protein. The profile shows about 300,000 distinct CDR3 sequences, 5% to 6.5% of them singletons. As for time point: pre-sensitization, week 0. Treatment denoted: therapeutic diphenylcyclopropenone sensitization with weekly scalp DPC. Specimen: whole blood, collected in connection with sensitization to the hapten diphenylcyclopropenone (DPC). These receptors all come from a woman younger than 30 with alopecia areata. Some clones in this sample may be carry-over from other donors' samples.

V and J are TRBV18 and TRBJ1-1, with 7 bases identical to TRBD1. The CDR3 contains 13 residues. Germline V lookup: CDR1 KGHSH, CDR2 LQKENI. V lost 6 bases, J lost 5 bases, and 6 bases stayed unmatched. The CDR3 coding sequence is TGTGCCAGCTCGCCTAGGGGGCGGACTGAAGCTTTCTTT. Translated, it gives CASSPRGRTEAFF. The complete variable domain, with remaining parts taken from reference TRBV18 and TRBJ1-1, reads NAGVMQNPRHLVRRRGQEARLRCSPMKGHSHVYWYRQLPEEGLKFMVYLQKENIIDESGMPKERFSAEFPKEGPSILRIQQVVRGDSAAYFCASSPRGRTEAFFGQGTRLTVV.

This clonotype was observed many times. The rearrangement links TRBV5-1 to TRBJ2-5, with a tentative D call TRBD1 (6 bases). The V gene lost 7 bases and the J gene lost 5 bases, with 27 bases spanning the gap. Germline V gene data show CDR1 as SGHRS and CDR2 as YFSETQ. This CDR3 region has 17 residues. The CDR3 here is CASEALGTSLSGETQYF. CDR3 nucleotide sequence: TGCGCCAGCGAGGCACTAGGGACATCCCTTTCCGGGGAGACCCAGTACTTC.

The gene calls are TRBV5-1 and TRBJ2-1; a weak D match, TRBD2 (6 bases). CDR3 length: 14 residues. Germline CDR1 reads SGHRS; CDR2 reads YFSETQ. Trimming stripped 4 bases from V and 0 bases from J, with 8 bases between. The CDR3, as DNA: TGCGCCAGCAGCGGGGGGAGCTCCTACAATGAGCAGTTCTTC. Its protein is CASSGGSSYNEQFF.

At least ten counts were recorded for this clonotype. The chain couples TRBV5-1 to TRBJ2-3; D uncertain. This CDR3 region has 15 residues. Per the germline V gene, CDR1 is SGHRS and CDR2 is YFSETQ. The ends were cut back, 0 bases at V and 1 base at J, with 9 bases in the middle. This chain's CDR3 is CASSLEWQGTDTQYF. The CDR3 nucleotides are TGCGCCAGCAGCTTGGAGTGGCAGGGCACAGATACGCAGTATTTT.

The chain links TRBV7-8 to TRBJ2-1, with 7 bases matching TRBD1. Germline V gene lookup returns CDR1 SGHVS and CDR2 FQNEAQ. This CDR3 spans 17 amino acids. Germline trimming cut 2 bases from V and 4 bases from J; bases unmatched to any gene: 11. CDR3 sequence: CASSLMNQGDLYNEQFF. CDR3 nucleotides: TGTGCCAGCAGCTTAATGAATCAGGGGGATTTATACAATGAGCAGTTCTTC.

This clonotype was detected only a few times. The genes are TRBV18 and TRBJ1-5; TRBD1 aligns across 10 bases. The germline gives CDR1 KGHSH, CDR2 LQKENI. This CDR3 has 14 amino acids. V lost 2 bases and J lost 7; bases outside the gene matches: 2. The CDR3 nucleotides are TGTGCCAGCTCACCAGACAGGGGGCCCCAGCCCCAGCATTTT. Protein sequence: CASSPDRGPQPQHF.

In this sample, this clonotype turned up many times. The chain joins TRBV12-3 or TRBV12-4 to TRBJ2-2; D is possibly TRBD1 or TRBD2 (6 bases each). The germline V and J ends were trimmed by 2 bases and 0 bases, with 7 bases remaining between them. This CDR3 region has 15 residues. The CDR3 is CASSLRGANTGELFF. The CDR3 nucleotides read TGTGCCAGCAGTTTAAGGGGGGCGAACACCGGGGAGCTGTTTTTT.

This clonotype was detected ten times or more. The chain has TRBV18 and TRBJ1-1; TRBD1 might be the D (5 bases). Germline CDR1 and CDR2: KGHSH and LQKENI. V was shortened by 0 bases and J by 4 bases, with 6 bases between the two germline ends. There are 13 residues in the CDR3. CDR3 in DNA: TGTGCCAGCTCACCACCGACAGTCACTGAAGCTTTCTTT. Translating gives CASSPPTVTEAFF.

This clonotype was seen only a few times. At one end, the junction sequence differs from germline, possibly due to a read error. The chain has TRBV20-1 and TRBJ1-5; the D gene is possibly TRBD1 (6 bases). This CDR3 comprises 13 residues. Germline-derived CDR1 and CDR2 are DFQATT and SNEGSKA (reference sequence). CDR3 DNA: TGCAGTGCGAGAGAACAGGGAAATCAGCCCCAGCATTTT. Amino acid sequence: CSAREQGNQPQHF.

This clonotype was detected many times. The V and J genes are TRBV6-2 or TRBV6-3 and TRBJ1-1; D gene uncertain. The CDR3 contains 12 residues. CDR1 and CDR2 (germline): MNHEY, SVGEGT. V was clipped by 5 bases and J by 1 base, with 5 bases between them. Here the CDR3 reads CASSPQNTEAFF. CDR3 DNA: TGTGCCAGCAGTCCCCAGAACACTGAAGCTTTCTTT.

This clonotype was counted a few times. The CDR3 nucleotides are TGTGCCAGCAGCTTAGCGACCCCTACAGTGACGCAGTATTTT. Translating it yields CASSLATPTVTQYF. This chain links TRBV7-8 with TRBJ2-3; D call uncertain. The CDR3 is 14 residues long. CDR1 is SGHVS, CDR2 FQNEAQ, per germline. V was clipped by 0 bases and J by 9 bases, with 13 bases between them.

The chain links TRBV27 to TRBJ2-2; tentative D call: TRBD1 (6 bases). Trimming stripped 1 base from V and 6 bases from J, with 18 bases between. This CDR3 contains 17 residues. Germline CDR1 and CDR2: MNHEY and SMNVEV (reference sequence). Here the CDR3 DNA reads TGTGCCAGCAGTTTATATCCCCCGCGACAGGCCCCCGGGGAGCTGTTTTTT. The encoded protein is CASSLYPPRQAPGELFF.

This clonotype was seen ten or more times. The chain has TRBV6-1 and TRBJ1-2, with 10 positions matching TRBD1. V trimming: 5 bases; J trimming: 1 base; junction bases outside the gene matches: 16. This CDR3 comprises 19 residues. From germline, CDR1 is MNHNS and CDR2 SASEGT. CDR3 DNA: TGTGCCAGCAGTCTCTTTCCCCCGACAGGGGGCGGGGATAACTATGGCTACACCTTC. This codes for CASSLFPPTGGGDNYGYTF.

There are a few counts of this clonotype. The chain joins TRBV18 to TRBJ1-6; the D is unclear. V gave up 3 bases and J gave up 8 bases, with 20 bases separating them. Germline assignment: CDR1 KGHSH and CDR2 LQKENI. The CDR3 extends over 17 amino acids. CDR3 amino acids: CASSPFHSAYEDSPLHF. The CDR3 DNA reads as TGTGCCAGCTCACCCTTTCACAGCGCTTACGAAGATTCACCCCTCCACTTT.

Many counts were recorded for this clonotype. The genes are TRBV6-2 or TRBV6-3 and TRBJ2-3, with TRBD1 identical over 7 bases. The germline V gene encodes CDR1 MNHEY and CDR2 SVGEGT. V trimming: 0 bases; J trimming: 5 bases; junction bases outside the gene matches: 8. The CDR3 runs 16 residues. For the CDR3, the DNA is TGTGCCAGCAGTTACTCGATAAAGGGGGCGCAAGATACGCAGTATTTT. Protein product: CASSYSIKGAQDTQYF.

The chain employs TRBV29-1 and TRBJ1-5; a possible D gene is TRBD1 (6 bases). The ends were cut back, 4 bases at V and 5 bases at J, with 9 bases in the middle. There are 12 residues in the CDR3. From germline, CDR1 is SQVTM and CDR2 ANQGSEA. The CDR3 DNA reads as TGCAGCGTTGCAGGGGATGATCAGCCCCAGCATTTT. Protein sequence: CSVAGDDQPQHF. The whole variable domain, filled in from reference TRBV29-1 and TRBJ1-5, reads SAVISQKPSRDICQRGTSLTIQCQVDSQVTMMFWYRQQPGQSLTLIATANQGSEATYESGFVIDKFPISRPNLTFSTLTVSNMSPEDSSIYLCSVAGDDQPQHFGDGTRLSIL.

This clonotype showed up just a few times. The chain has TRBV20-1 and TRBJ2-3, with 7 bases that match TRBD2. This CDR3 has 13 residues. Per germline, CDR1 DFQATT and CDR2 SNEGSKA (reference sequence). The CDR3 sequence is CTRTGGPTDTQYF. The CDR3 DNA reads TGCACTAGGACGGGGGGACCCACAGATACGCAGTATTTT.

This clonotype has more than one count but fewer than ten. The genes are TRBV10-3 and TRBJ1-1, with TRBD1 matching over 7 bases. The length of the CDR3 is 12 residues. Looked up from germline, CDR1 is ENHRY and CDR2 is SYGVKD. V lost 11 bases and J lost 5; bases outside the gene matches: 8. The DNA for the CDR3 is TGTGCCTCGACAGGGCAGGGTACTGAAGCTTTCTTT. It encodes CASTGQGTEAFF.

There are many counts of this clonotype. This rearrangement joins TRBV7-2 to TRBJ2-7; D not certain. In germline, CDR1 is SGHTA, CDR2 FQGNSA. Deletions cut 0 bases from V and 5 bases from J, with 8 bases between. This CDR3 region has 13 residues. In DNA, the CDR3 is TGTGCCAGCAGCTTAGCGCCCCCCAACGAGCAGTACTTC. Translation: CASSLAPPNEQYF.

The J gene is TRBJ2-5, the V gene TRBV3-1; 9 nucleotides match TRBD1. Germline CDR1 and CDR2: LGHDT and YNNKEL (reference sequence). The CDR3 runs 13 residues. J lost 2 bases, V lost 10 bases, and 5 bases had no gene match. This CDR3 reads CATGQGTQETQYF. CDR3 DNA sequence: TGTGCCACTGGACAGGGGACACAAGAGACCCAGTACTTC.

This clonotype was detected many times. V is TRBV12-5 and J is TRBJ1-5, with TRBD1 as a possible D gene (5 bases). The CDR3 contains 14 residues. Germline-derived CDR1 and CDR2 are LGHNT and FRNRAP. Trimming took 6 bases from V and 3 from J, leaving 12 bases between them. Written as DNA, the CDR3 is TGTGCTAGTGGCCAAGACAGTGCCAATCAGCCCCAGCATTTT. This sequence encodes CASGQDSANQPQHF.

V usage is TRBV19 and J usage is TRBJ1-1, with D unclear. The germline V and J ends were trimmed by 7 bases and 0 bases, with 15 bases remaining between them. The CDR3 has 15 amino acids. CDR1 is LNHDA, CDR2 SQIVND, per germline (reference sequence). Written as DNA, the CDR3 is TGTGCCAGTACGCTTTCGGTGGTTATGAACACTGAAGCTTTCTTT. The encoded protein is CASTLSVVMNTEAFF.

This clonotype occurred a few times. V usage is TRBV2 and J usage is TRBJ1-1; tentative D call: TRBD1 (5 bases). With 9 bases removed from V and 0 bases from J, the gap between germline ends came to 14 bases. Germline V CDR1 and CDR2: SNHLY, FYNNEI. CDR3 length equals 14 residues. The CDR3 DNA reads as TGTGCCAGTTTACGATCGGGGGTGAACACTGAAGCTTTCTTT. It codes for CASLRSGVNTEAFF.

This clonotype has a count of ten or more. This rearrangement joins TRBV3-1 to TRBJ2-3; perhaps TRBD1 as D (5 bases). Trimming removed 3 bases from V and 1 base from J, with 11 bases in between. Germline-derived CDR1 and CDR2 are LGHDT and YNNKEL (reference sequence). There are 15 residues in the CDR3. The DNA for the CDR3 is TGTGCCAGCAGCCAGGAACCACAGGGCACAGATACGCAGTATTTT. Translating gives CASSQEPQGTDTQYF.